Listed below are T cell receptor beta chains from one sample, sequenced in a study of PD-1 blockade in classical Hodgkin lymphoma. Repertoires were generated with immunoSEQ multiplex PCR, while TCRdb's copy carries only in-frame clones and drops some. Of approximately 44,000 clones in the sample, over 60% are singletons; the top ten hold around 24%. This material consisted of peripheral blood mononuclear cells (PBMCs), taken at baseline. Receptors originate from a human donor with classical Hodgkin lymphoma. Both conserved end residues are part of each CDR3. A D gene is named only where the DNA matches it firmly. Some rows have no size entry. The others give once, few or many, or a class for an expanded clone.

J gene | clone size | V gene | CDR3 length | D gene | CDR3 protein | CDR3 DNA
TRBJ2-7 | once | TRBV19 | 18 | TRBD2 | CASSRRGAPSGRRDEQYF | TGTGCCAGTAGTCGTCGGGGGGCGCCTAGCGGGAGAAGGGACGAGCAGTACTTC
TRBJ1-1 | . | TRBV19 | 16 | . | CASSILRDPRRTEAFF | TGTGCCAGTAGTATTCTCCGGGACCCTAGACGCACTGAAGCTTTCTTT
TRBJ2-3 | . | TRBV27 | 21 | TRBD2 | CASSEKTLGTSGDFLTDTQYF | TGTGCCAGCAGTGAGAAAACCTTGGGGACTAGCGGCGACTTCCTCACAGATACGCAGTATTTT
TRBJ1-2 | . | TRBV25-1 | 14 | . | CASSEDSIPRGYTF | TGTGCCAGCAGTGAGGACAGTATTCCTCGTGGCTACACCTTC
TRBJ1-1 | . | TRBV28 | 17 | . | CASSGVRGGLVNTEAFF | TGTGCCAGCAGTGGAGTAAGAGGAGGGCTAGTGAACACTGAAGCTTTCTTT
TRBJ1-2 | . | TRBV6-1 | 14 | . | CASMRVDLGDGYTF | TGTGCCAGCATGAGGGTGGACCTGGGGGATGGCTACACCTTC
TRBJ2-3 | . | TRBV19 | 14 | TRBD2 | CASSNLAGRDTQYF | TGTGCCAGTAGTAACTTAGCGGGAAGGGATACGCAGTATTTT
TRBJ2-1 | once | TRBV18 | 15 | TRBD2 | CASSPTVAGVNEQFF | TGTGCCAGCTCACCAACGGTAGCGGGAGTTAATGAGCAGTTCTTC
TRBJ2-7 | once | TRBV30 | 13 | . | CAWSPPSNYEQYF | TGTGCCTGGAGTCCACCATCCAACTACGAGCAGTACTTC
TRBJ1-4 | . | TRBV28 | 13 | . | CASSLGGDEKLFF | TGTGCCAGCAGTTTGGGGGGGGATGAAAAACTGTTTTTT
TRBJ2-4 | few | TRBV30 | 15 | . | CAWSVLPGAKNIQYF | TGTGCCTGGAGTGTACTGCCAGGAGCCAAAAACATTCAGTACTTC
TRBJ1-1 | few | TRBV9 | 13 | TRBD1 | CASSAGTGVEAFF | TGTGCCAGCAGCGCCGGGACAGGGGTAGAAGCTTTCTTT
TRBJ1-1 | . | TRBV7-6 | 12 | . | CASSSLGTEAFF | TGTGCCAGCAGCTCCTTGGGCACTGAAGCTTTCTTT
TRBJ2-1 | few | TRBV23-1 | 16 | . | CASSQSGASSYNEQFF | TGCGCCAGCAGTCAATCGGGGGCGAGCTCCTACAATGAGCAGTTCTTC
TRBJ2-1 | . | TRBV14 | 16 | TRBD2 | CASSQLSTSGVHEQFF | TGTGCCAGCAGCCAATTAAGTACTAGCGGGGTCCATGAGCAGTTCTTC
TRBJ1-1 | . | TRBV6-5 | 13 | . | CASSPLLREDRTF | TGTGCCAGCAGTCCCCTCCTCCGGGAGGATCGCACTTTT
TRBJ1-2 | . | TRBV6-1 | 13 | . | CASRSPALDGYTF | TGTGCCAGCAGATCGCCAGCCCTCGATGGCTACACCTTC
TRBJ2-5 | . | TRBV29-1 | 12 | . | CSVERQAETQYF | TGCAGCGTTGAGAGGCAGGCAGAGACCCAGTACTTC
TRBJ2-1 | . | TRBV6-6 | 12 | TRBD1 | CASRDRANEQFF | TGTGCCAGCCGAGACAGGGCCAATGAGCAGTTCTTC